Presented here are 23 T cell receptor beta chains from one specimen sequenced in a study of cytomegalovirus exposure and HLA in healthy donors. Primers: 60 Vbeta forward and 13 Jbeta reverse. The data were produced by immunoSEQ multiplex PCR, yet TCRdb's version contains in-frame clones alone and is incomplete. This table has about 95,000 clones, around four fifths appearing once. The sample taken for sequencing was PBMCs. Receptors originate from a woman aged 40 to 50 in good health and CMV-seropositive.

The J gene is TRBJ2-1, the V gene TRBV20-1; no reliable D call. Germline CDR1 DFQATT, CDR2 SNEGSKA (reference sequence). This CDR3 is 10 amino acids long. The CDR3 nucleotides are TGCAGCGACAAAAGCAATGAGCAGTTCTTC. This encodes CSDKSNEQFF.

The chain links TRBV7-3 to TRBJ2-3; tentative D call: TRBD2 (6 bases). The germline V and J ends were trimmed by 4 bases and 0 bases, with 11 bases remaining between them. CDR3 size: 15 residues. CDR1 SGHTA and CDR2 FQGTGA come from the germline V gene. The CDR3 reads CASSYRDSSTDTQYF. Here the CDR3 DNA reads TGTGCCAGCAGCTACCGGGACTCGAGCACAGATACGCAGTATTTT. The whole variable domain, remainder taken from reference TRBV7-3 and TRBJ2-3, is GAGVSQTPSNKVTEKGKYVELRCDPISGHTALYWYRQSLGQGPEFLIYFQGTGAADDSGLPNDRFFAVRPEGSVSTLKIQRTERGDSAVYLCASSYRDSSTDTQYFGPGTRLTVL.

About this clone itself: Different DNA sequences within this sample yield the same CDR3. The rearrangement uses TRBV2 and TRBJ1-1; D remains ambiguous. The CDR3 totals 13 residues. Trimming took 4 bases from V and 1 from J, leaving 7 bases between them. Germline CDR1 reads SNHLY; CDR2 reads FYNNEI. CDR3 nucleotides: TGTGCCAGCAGTGTGGTCAGGAACACTGAAGCTTTCTTT. Translating gives CASSVVRNTEAFF. Supplemented by reference TRBV2 and TRBJ1-1, the full variable domain reads EPEVTQTPSHQVTQMGQEVILRCVPISNHLYFYWYRQILGQKVEFLVSFYNNEISEKSEIFDDQFSVERPDGSNFTLKIRSTKLEDSAMYFCASSVVRNTEAFFGQGTRLTVV.

The sample holds a few counts of this clone. The rearrangement joins TRBV6-5 to TRBJ2-7; D is unclear. The germline CDR1 and CDR2 sequences are MNHEY and SVGAGI. The CDR3 contains 13 residues. Trimming took off 0 bases at V and 2 bases at J, with 5 bases between the two ends. The chain's CDR3 is CASSYSRAYEQYF. In DNA form, the CDR3 reads TGTGCCAGCAGTTACTCAAGAGCCTACGAGCAGTACTTC.

V gene TRBV19 combines with J gene TRBJ2-1, with a tentative D call TRBD2 (6 bases). Germline V lookup: CDR1 LNHDA, CDR2 SQIVND (reference sequence). This CDR3 is 16 amino acids long. V was cut by 0 bases and J by 2 bases, with 11 bases left in between. The DNA for the CDR3 is TGTGCCAGTAGTATAGAGAGCGGGCGACCCTACAATGAGCAGTTCTTC. Translation gives CASSIESGRPYNEQFF.

V and J are TRBV29-1 and TRBJ2-2; TRBD1 might be the D (6 bases). The germline V gene has CDR1 SQVTM and CDR2 ANQGSEA. Trimming removed 7 bases at V and 1 base at J, with 10 bases between. CDR3 length equals 13 residues. DNA for the CDR3: TGCAGCGGGCAACAGGGGAACACCGGGGAGCTGTTTTTT. It translates to CSGQQGNTGELFF.

This chain's CDR3 is CASSSAGSDTEAFF. For the CDR3, the DNA is TGTGCCAGCAGTTCTGCAGGTTCGGACACTGAAGCTTTCTTT. The chain carries TRBV28 and TRBJ1-1, with no clear D. This CDR3 is built from 14 residues. Germline V gene sequence: CDR1 MDHEN, CDR2 SYDVKM. Trimming left V 4 bases short and J 3 bases short, with 12 bases between. Together with reference TRBV28 and TRBJ1-1, the CDR3 gives the full variable domain: DVKVTQSSRYLVKRTGEKVFLECVQDMDHENMFWYRQDPGLGLRLIYFSYDVKMKEKGDIPEGYSVSREKKERFSLILESASTNQTSMYLCASSSAGSDTEAFFGQGTRLTVV.

The J gene is TRBJ2-7, the V gene TRBV29-1, with D perhaps TRBD1 (6 bases). Germline assignment: CDR1 SQVTM and CDR2 ANQGSEA. V was shortened by 4 bases and J by 3 bases, with 10 bases between the two germline ends. The CDR3 loop spans 12 amino acids. The CDR3: CSVGYRVYEQYF. In DNA, the CDR3 is TGCAGCGTTGGGTACAGGGTCTACGAGCAGTACTTC.

The chain combines TRBV6-5 with TRBJ2-7; D is possibly TRBD1 (6 bases). The CDR3 extends over 15 amino acids. The germline gives CDR1 MNHEY, CDR2 SVGAGI. Trimming left V 4 bases short and J 3 bases short, with 16 bases between. In DNA form, the CDR3 reads TGTGCCAGCAGTTCGGGAAGGACAGAGAGCTACGAGCAGTACTTC. It encodes CASSSGRTESYEQYF.

This sequence joins TRBV5-1 and TRBJ2-1, with D perhaps TRBD1 (6 bases). CDR1 SGHRS and CDR2 YFSETQ come from the germline V gene. V shed 3 bases and J shed 9 bases, with 13 bases lying between them. This CDR3 spans 13 amino acids. The CDR3 DNA follows: TGCGCCAGCAGCTCTCCAGGGGTAAGTGAGCAGTTCTTC. Translation gives CASSSPGVSEQFF.

The rearrangement links TRBV5-5 to TRBJ2-4, with 7 nucleotides matching TRBD1. Trimming cost V 4 bases and J 0 bases; bases outside gene matches: 10. The CDR3 runs to 17 residues. CDR1 is SGHKS, CDR2 YYEKEE, per germline (reference sequence). The CDR3 coding sequence is TGTGCCAGCAGCCCAAACCGACAGGGCTTAGCCAAAAACATTCAGTACTTC. This translates into CASSPNRQGLAKNIQYF.

This clone has more than one count but fewer than ten. The chain has TRBV6-1 and TRBJ2-3, with 11 bases lining up with TRBD2. CDR3 length: 15 amino acids. J gave up 2 bases and V 5 bases, and 3 bases lay outside the gene matches. Per germline, CDR1 MNHNS and CDR2 SASEGT. The CDR3 bases are TGTGCCAGCAGTACTAGCGGGAGAAACACAGATACGCAGTATTTT. Its translation is CASSTSGRNTDTQYF.

The CDR3 region has the DNA TGTGCCAGCAGCCGGGGGGGGCACAGGGCCGATGGCTACACCTTC. It is translated as CASSRGGHRADGYTF. J is TRBJ1-2 and V is TRBV28, with D maybe TRBD1 (6 bases). Between the trimmed V and J ends, which lost 6 bases and 6 bases, there was a span of 20 bases. Per germline, CDR1 MDHEN and CDR2 SYDVKM. The CDR3 spans 15 residues.

This clone has a handful of counts. J is TRBJ2-7 and V is TRBV11-2; D remains ambiguous. V was trimmed by 5 bases and J by 7 bases, leaving 18 bases between them. The CDR3 length is 14 residues. Germline-derived CDR1 and CDR2 are SGHAT and FQNNGV. The chain's CDR3 is CASSPRGNAREQYF. The CDR3, as DNA: TGTGCCAGCAGCCCAAGAGGAAACGCGAGAGAGCAGTACTTC.

This rearrangement joins TRBV7-9 to TRBJ1-2; 7 nucleotides align to TRBD1. Germline V gene sequence: CDR1 SEHNR, CDR2 FQNEAQ (reference sequence). J lost 5 bases, V lost 3 bases, and 6 bases had no gene match. This CDR3 spans 14 amino acids. The CDR3 DNA follows: TGTGCCAGCAGCTTCTGGGACAGCCGTTATGGCTACACCTTC. This gives the protein CASSFWDSRYGYTF.

Of note for this clone: One end of the junction varies from germline; a read error may be responsible. The gene calls are TRBV10-2 and TRBJ1-1; 8 bases fit TRBD1. Germline V CDR1 and CDR2: WSHSY, SAAADI. CDR3 length equals 11 residues. CDR3 protein: CASRGTGVTLF. The CDR3 DNA reads as TGCGCCAGCAGAGGGACAGGCGTTACCCTTTTT.

V usage is TRBV4-2 and J usage is TRBJ2-7; D possibly corresponds to TRBD2 (6 bases). V was trimmed by 3 bases and J by 2 bases, leaving 11 bases between them. The CDR3 runs to 14 residues. Germline CDR1 and CDR2: LGHNA and YNFKEQ. Here the CDR3 DNA reads TGTGCCAGCAGCCAGGATAGCGGAACCTACGAGCAGTACTTC. Translated: CASSQDSGTYEQYF.

This rearrangement joins TRBV11-3 to TRBJ2-7, with D perhaps matching TRBD2 (6 bases). This CDR3 region has 18 residues. Germline CDR1 reads SGHNT; CDR2 reads YENEEA. Trimming took 1 base from V and 0 from J, leaving 19 bases between them. DNA of the CDR3: TGTGCCAGCAGCTTAGGGCGGTCGGGTCGGCGGGGCTCCTACGAGCAGTACTTC. It yields the protein CASSLGRSGRRGSYEQYF.

V gene TRBV7-9 combines with J gene TRBJ2-5, with D possibly TRBD1 on 6 matching bases. This CDR3 region has 16 residues. The germline V gene has CDR1 SEHNR and CDR2 FQNEAQ (reference sequence). Trimming left V 3 bases short and J 0 bases short, with 14 bases between. CDR3 coding DNA: TGTGCCAGCAGCTTCAGGGCAGGGGTTCACCAAGAGACCCAGTACTTC. Its protein product is CASSFRAGVHQETQYF.

The gene calls are TRBV27 and TRBJ2-5; TRBD2 agrees at 9 bases. Germline lookup yields CDR1 MNHEY and CDR2 SMNVEV (reference sequence). The CDR3 sequence is 15 residues long. With V trimmed by 2 bases and J by 5 bases, 6 bases remained unmatched. Written as DNA, the CDR3 is TGTGCCAGCAGTTTAGCGGGAGGGCTCCGTGAGACCCAGTACTTC. This sequence encodes CASSLAGGLRETQYF.

The V and J genes are TRBV5-4 and TRBJ1-4; D uncertain. V lost 4 bases to trimming and J lost 7 bases, with 17 bases between them. Germline V gene lookup returns CDR1 SGHNT and CDR2 YYREEE (reference sequence). CDR3 length equals 15 residues. The CDR3 region has the DNA TGTGCCAGCAGCCGACGGGATCTGGCGGGTGAAAAACTGTTTTTT. Amino acids: CASSRRDLAGEKLFF.

This rearrangement joins TRBV5-6 to TRBJ2-5; TRBD2 aligns across 15 bases. Trimming removed 2 bases from V and 5 bases from J; junction bases left unmatched: 7. Germline CDR1 reads SGHDT; CDR2 reads YYEEEE. The CDR3 is made up of 17 amino acids. DNA of the CDR3: TGTGCCAGCAGCTTCGGACTAGCGGGAGGGCGGGAGGAGACCCAGTACTTC. Translated: CASSFGLAGGREETQYF.

V is TRBV23-1 and J is TRBJ2-7; a possible D gene is TRBD1 (5 bases). TRBV23-1 is labeled an ORF, and its function is uncertain. The CDR3 consists of 15 residues. With 0 bases removed from V and 7 bases from J, the gap between germline ends came to 16 bases. The CDR3 loop reads CASSQSVRDPREQYF. The CDR3 DNA follows: TGCGCCAGCAGTCAATCGGTCAGGGATCCTAGGGAGCAGTACTTC.